This T cell receptor beta chain emerged from a study of early T cells in non-severe SARS-CoV-2 infection. Researchers tagged individual cDNA molecules with unique molecular identifiers. Via MiXCR, TCRdb re-called the 5' RACE reads, giving one row per CDR3 protein. The sample contains about 52,000 distinct CDR3 sequences, around 10% of which appear only once. The V and J ends lost 5 bases and 5 bases, in that order; junction bases with no gene match: 8. This CDR3 has 14 amino acids. Germline CDR1 and CDR2: SQVTM and ANQGSEA. This clonotype was observed many times. This rearrangement joins TRBV29-1 to TRBJ1-2; 10 positions match TRBD1. The sequence was obtained from an adult who was a healthcare worker with PCR-confirmed SARS-CoV-2 infection or an uninfected control (not recorded which). The sequenced sample consisted of whole blood. The CDR3, as DNA: TGCAGCGTTTCTCGGACAGGGGGTGTTTATGGCTACACCTTC. Protein sequence: CSVSRTGGVYGYTF.